The 4 T cell receptor beta chains below all came from one sample that was sequenced in a study of blood T cells in healthy people across ages. Next came a second PCR, run for roughly 6 to 11 cycles, which used a sample-barcoded 5' primer along with a J-beta primer mix. A single record per CDR3 protein comes from TCRdb applying MiXCR to the 5' RACE reads. The table includes 1.5 million to 2 million distinct CDR3 sequences, 49% detected once. Sequencing was performed on blood. The receptors were sampled from a woman in her thirties or forties in good health.

The rearrangement joins TRBV4-3 to TRBJ2-7; D possibly corresponds to TRBD2 (6 bases). Germline V CDR1 and CDR2: LGHNA, YSLEER. V shed 0 bases and J shed 1 base, with 13 bases lying between them. The CDR3 sequence is 16 residues long. This chain's CDR3 is CASSQDPQEGSYEQYF. The CDR3 region has the DNA TGCGCCAGCAGCCAAGATCCACAGGAGGGATCCTACGAGCAGTACTTC.

The chain uses TRBV5-1 and TRBJ2-5; TRBD2 might be the D (6 bases). Germline V gene sequence: CDR1 SGHRS, CDR2 YFSETQ. Trimming removed 4 bases at V and 5 bases at J, with 12 bases between. The CDR3 extends over 13 amino acids. Here the CDR3 DNA reads TGCGCCAGCAGCCTAAGACTAGACGAGACCCAGTACTTC. Amino acids: CASSLRLDETQYF.

V is TRBV20-1 and J is TRBJ1-5; 9 positions match TRBD1. The CDR3 runs 14 residues. Germline assignment: CDR1 DFQATT and CDR2 SNEGSKA (reference sequence). V was clipped by 6 bases and J by 4 bases; unmatched bases: 7. CDR3 nucleotide sequence: TGCAGTGCAGCCCCCGGGACAGGGAATCAGCCCCAGCATTTT. Translated: CSAAPGTGNQPQHF.

V and J are TRBV28 and TRBJ2-1; D tentatively reads TRBD1 or TRBD2 (5 bases each). CDR3 length: 13 amino acids. V lost 7 bases and J lost 7, with 14 bases in between. Germline loops: CDR1 MDHEN, CDR2 SYDVKM. The CDR3 region is CASTGQGRNEQFF. The CDR3 DNA reads TGTGCCAGCACGGGGCAGGGTAGGAATGAGCAGTTCTTC.